This T cell receptor (beta chain) emerged from a study of blood T cell repertoires in COVID-19. Study-wide background: Researchers got acute and convalescent COVID-19 samples from the United States, Italy and Spain. Sources were T cells, B-cell-depleted T cells, or PBMCs; the material itself was cDNA or gDNA.

V was clipped by 1 base and J by 3 bases, with 10 bases between them. CDR1 is SGHVS, CDR2 FNYEAQ, per germline. This CDR3 region has 14 residues. Some clones are missing from TCRdb's copy, which holds only in-frame ones; the method was immunoSEQ multiplex PCR. The repertoire consists of approximately 150,000 clones, with around 80% occurring once and the leading ten covering roughly 3.6%. Material: peripheral blood. This receptor was obtained from a man aged 65 to 85 who had recovered from COVID-19. V usage is TRBV7-6 and J usage is TRBJ2-7; TRBD2 might be the D (6 bases). CDR3 amino acids: CASSLGDSYYEQYF. The CDR3 DNA is TGTGCCAGCAGCTTAGGGGACTCCTACTACGAGCAGTACTTC.